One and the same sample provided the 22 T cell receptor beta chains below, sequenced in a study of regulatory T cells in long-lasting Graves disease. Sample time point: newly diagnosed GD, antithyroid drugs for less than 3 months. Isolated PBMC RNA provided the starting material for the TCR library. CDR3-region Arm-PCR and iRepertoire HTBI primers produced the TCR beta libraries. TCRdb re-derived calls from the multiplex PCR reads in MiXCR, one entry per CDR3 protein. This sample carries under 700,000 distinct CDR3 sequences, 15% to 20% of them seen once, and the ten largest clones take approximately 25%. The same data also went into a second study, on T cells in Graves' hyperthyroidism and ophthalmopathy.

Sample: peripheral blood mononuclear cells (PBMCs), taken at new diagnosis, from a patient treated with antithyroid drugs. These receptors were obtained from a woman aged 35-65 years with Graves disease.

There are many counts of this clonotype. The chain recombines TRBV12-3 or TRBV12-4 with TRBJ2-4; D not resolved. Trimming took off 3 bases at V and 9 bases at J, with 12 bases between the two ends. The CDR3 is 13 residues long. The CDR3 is CASSLPARPIQYF. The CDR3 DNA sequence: TGTGCCAGCAGTTTGCCCGCCCGTCCCATTCAGTACTTC.

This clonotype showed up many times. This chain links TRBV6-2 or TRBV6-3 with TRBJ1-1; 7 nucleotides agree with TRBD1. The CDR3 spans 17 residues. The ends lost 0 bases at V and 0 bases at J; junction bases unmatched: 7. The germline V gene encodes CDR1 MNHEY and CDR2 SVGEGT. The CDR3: CASSYSKTGPMNTEAFF. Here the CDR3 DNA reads TGTGCCAGCAGTTACTCGAAGACAGGGCCCATGAACACTGAAGCTTTCTTT.

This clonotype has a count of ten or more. The CDR3 region is CASTRQINSNQPQHF. CDR3 nucleotides: TGTGCCAGCACCCGACAGATTAATAGCAATCAGCCCCAGCATTTT. This rearrangement joins TRBV2 to TRBJ1-5; tentatively, D is TRBD1 (5 bases). This CDR3 is built from 15 residues. V lost 7 bases and J lost 0, with 13 bases in between. CDR1 is SNHLY, CDR2 FYNNEI, per germline.

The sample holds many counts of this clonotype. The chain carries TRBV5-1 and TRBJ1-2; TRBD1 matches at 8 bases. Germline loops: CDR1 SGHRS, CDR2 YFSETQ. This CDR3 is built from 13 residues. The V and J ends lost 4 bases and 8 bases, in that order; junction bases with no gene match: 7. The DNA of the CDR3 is TGCGCCAGCAGCGGACCGACAGGGGTGGGCTACACCTTC. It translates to CASSGPTGVGYTF.

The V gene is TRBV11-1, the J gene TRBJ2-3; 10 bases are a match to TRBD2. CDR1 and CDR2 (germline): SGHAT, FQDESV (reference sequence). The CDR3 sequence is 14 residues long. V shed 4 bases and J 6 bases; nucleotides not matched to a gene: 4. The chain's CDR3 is CASSYRLAGDTQYF. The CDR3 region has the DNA TGTGCCAGCAGCTACAGACTAGCGGGTGATACGCAGTATTTT.

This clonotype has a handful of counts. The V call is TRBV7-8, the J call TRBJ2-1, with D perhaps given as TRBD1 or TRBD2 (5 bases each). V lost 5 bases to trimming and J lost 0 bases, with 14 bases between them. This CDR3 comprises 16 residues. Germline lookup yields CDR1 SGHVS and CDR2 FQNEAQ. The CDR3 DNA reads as TGTGCCAGCAGCCCGGGACGCTTAAGCTCCTACAATGAGCAGTTCTTC. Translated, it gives CASSPGRLSSYNEQFF.

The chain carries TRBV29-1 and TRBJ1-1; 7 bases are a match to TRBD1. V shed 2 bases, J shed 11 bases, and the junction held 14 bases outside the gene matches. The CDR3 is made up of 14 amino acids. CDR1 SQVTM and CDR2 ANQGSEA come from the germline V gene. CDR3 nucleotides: TGCAGCGTTGAAAAGGGGGCGCAGGGAACATGGGCTTTCTTT. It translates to CSVEKGAQGTWAFF.

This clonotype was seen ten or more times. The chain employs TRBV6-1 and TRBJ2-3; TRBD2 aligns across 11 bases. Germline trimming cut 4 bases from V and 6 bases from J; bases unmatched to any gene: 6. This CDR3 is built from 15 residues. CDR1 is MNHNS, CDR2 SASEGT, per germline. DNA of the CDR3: TGTGCCAGCAGTGCGACTAGCGGGGCTGCCGATACGCAGTATTTT. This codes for CASSATSGAADTQYF.

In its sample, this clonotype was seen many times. This chain's CDR3 is CATRDTDAGNTIYF. The CDR3 DNA is TGTGCCACGAGAGACACCGATGCTGGAAACACCATATATTTT. The V gene is TRBV2, the J gene TRBJ1-3; no clear D gene. The CDR3 consists of 14 residues. CDR1 SNHLY and CDR2 FYNNEI come from the germline V gene. V shed 10 bases and J shed 2 bases, with 15 bases lying between them. Supplemented by reference TRBV2 and TRBJ1-3, the full variable domain reads EPEVTQTPSHQVTQMGQEVILRCVPISNHLYFYWYRQILGQKVEFLVSFYNNEISEKSEIFDDQFSVERPDGSNFTLKIRSTKLEDSAMYFCATRDTDAGNTIYFGEGSWLTVV.

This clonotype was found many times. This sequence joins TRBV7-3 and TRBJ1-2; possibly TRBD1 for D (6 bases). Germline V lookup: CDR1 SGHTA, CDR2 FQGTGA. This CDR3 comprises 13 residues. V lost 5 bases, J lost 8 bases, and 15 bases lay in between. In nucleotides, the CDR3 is TGTGCCAGCAGCCCTTCGGGGGGCGCGGGCTACACCTTC. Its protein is CASSPSGGAGYTF. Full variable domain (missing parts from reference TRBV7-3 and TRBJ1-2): GAGVSQTPSNKVTEKGKYVELRCDPISGHTALYWYRQSLGQGPEFLIYFQGTGAADDSGLPNDRFFAVRPEGSVSTLKIQRTERGDSAVYLCASSPSGGAGYTFGSGTRLTVV.

The CDR3: CASKILGGVNNEQFF. The CDR3 DNA is TGTGCCAGTAAAATTTTGGGGGGGGTGAACAATGAGCAGTTCTTC. The chain has TRBV19 and TRBJ2-1; 7 nucleotides line up with TRBD2. Looked up from germline, CDR1 is LNHDA and CDR2 is SQIVND (reference sequence). The CDR3 extends over 15 amino acids. The J segment lost 5 bases and the V segment lost 7 bases, leaving 11 bases of the junction unmatched.

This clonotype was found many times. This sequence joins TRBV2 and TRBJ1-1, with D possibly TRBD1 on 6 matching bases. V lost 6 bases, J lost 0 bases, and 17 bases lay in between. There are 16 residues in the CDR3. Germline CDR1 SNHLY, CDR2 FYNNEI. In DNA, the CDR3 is TGTGCCAGCAGCTCGGACAGACCGCTTTTGAACACTGAAGCTTTCTTT. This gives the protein CASSSDRPLLNTEAFF.

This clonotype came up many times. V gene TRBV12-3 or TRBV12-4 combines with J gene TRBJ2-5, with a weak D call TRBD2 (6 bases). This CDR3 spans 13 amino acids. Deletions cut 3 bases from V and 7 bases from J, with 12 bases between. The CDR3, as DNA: TGTGCCAGCAGTTTGCGGGGTGCCGGGACCCAGTACTTC. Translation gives CASSLRGAGTQYF.

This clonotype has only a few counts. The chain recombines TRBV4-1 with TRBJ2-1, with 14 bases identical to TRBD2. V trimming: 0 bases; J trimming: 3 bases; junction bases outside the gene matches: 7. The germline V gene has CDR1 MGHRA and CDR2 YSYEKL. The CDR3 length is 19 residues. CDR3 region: CASSQETGLAGDYYNEQFF. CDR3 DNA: TGCGCCAGCAGCCAAGAGACGGGACTAGCGGGGGATTACTACAATGAGCAGTTCTTC.

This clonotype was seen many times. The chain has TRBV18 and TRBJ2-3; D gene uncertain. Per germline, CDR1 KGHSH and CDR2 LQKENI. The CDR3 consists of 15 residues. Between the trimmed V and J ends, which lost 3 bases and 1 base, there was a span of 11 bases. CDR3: CASSPVGEGTDTQYF. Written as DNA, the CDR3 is TGTGCCAGCTCACCTGTCGGTGAGGGCACAGATACGCAGTATTTT.

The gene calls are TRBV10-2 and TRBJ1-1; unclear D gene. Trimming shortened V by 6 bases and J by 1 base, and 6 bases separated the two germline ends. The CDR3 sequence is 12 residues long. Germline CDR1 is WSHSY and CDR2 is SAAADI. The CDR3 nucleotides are TGCGCCAGCAGGACAAAGAACACTGAAGCTTTCTTT. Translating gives CASRTKNTEAFF.

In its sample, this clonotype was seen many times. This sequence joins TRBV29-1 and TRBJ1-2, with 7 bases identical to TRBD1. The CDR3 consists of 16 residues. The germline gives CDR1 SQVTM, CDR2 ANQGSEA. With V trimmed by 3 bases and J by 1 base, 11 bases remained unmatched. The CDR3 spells CSVDGVASGGNYGYTF. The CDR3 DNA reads TGCAGCGTTGATGGAGTCGCGTCAGGGGGTAACTATGGCTACACCTTC.

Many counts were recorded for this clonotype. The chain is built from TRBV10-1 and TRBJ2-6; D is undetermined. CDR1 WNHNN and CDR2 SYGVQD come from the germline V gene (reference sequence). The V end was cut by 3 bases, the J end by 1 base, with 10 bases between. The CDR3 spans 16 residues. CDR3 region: CASSDPEPSGANVLTF. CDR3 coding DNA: TGCGCCAGCAGTGACCCAGAACCATCTGGGGCCAACGTCCTGACTTTC.

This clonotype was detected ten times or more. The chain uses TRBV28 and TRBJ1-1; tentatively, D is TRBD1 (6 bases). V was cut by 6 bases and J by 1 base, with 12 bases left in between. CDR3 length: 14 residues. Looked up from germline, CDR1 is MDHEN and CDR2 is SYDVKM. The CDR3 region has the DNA TGTGCCAGCAGCTTTGGGGGCGCGAACACTGAAGCTTTCTTT. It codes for CASSFGGANTEAFF. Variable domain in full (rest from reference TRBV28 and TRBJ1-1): DVKVTQSSRYLVKRTGEKVFLECVQDMDHENMFWYRQDPGLGLRLIYFSYDVKMKEKGDIPEGYSVSREKKERFSLILESASTNQTSMYLCASSFGGANTEAFFGQGTRLTVV.

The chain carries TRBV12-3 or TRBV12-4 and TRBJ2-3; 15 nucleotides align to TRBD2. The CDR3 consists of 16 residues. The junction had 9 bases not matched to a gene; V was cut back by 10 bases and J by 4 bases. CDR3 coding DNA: TGTGCCACCAGGACTAGCGGGGGGGCCGGGGCAGATACGCAGTATTTT. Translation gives CATRTSGGAGADTQYF.

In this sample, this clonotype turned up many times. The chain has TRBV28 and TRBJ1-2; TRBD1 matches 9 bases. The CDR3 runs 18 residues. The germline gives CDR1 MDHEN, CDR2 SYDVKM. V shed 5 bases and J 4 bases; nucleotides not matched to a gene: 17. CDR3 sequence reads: CASSTAVHKGTGLYGYTF. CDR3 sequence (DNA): TGTGCCAGCAGTACCGCAGTGCATAAGGGGACAGGGCTCTATGGCTACACCTTC.

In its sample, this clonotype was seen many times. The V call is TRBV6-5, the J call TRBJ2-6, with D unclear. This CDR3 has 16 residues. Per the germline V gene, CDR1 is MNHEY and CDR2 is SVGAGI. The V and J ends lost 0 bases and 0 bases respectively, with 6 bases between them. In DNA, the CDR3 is TGTGCCAGCAGTTACTCGGTCAGCTCTGGGGCCAACGTCCTGACTTTC. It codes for CASSYSVSSGANVLTF.